These T cell receptor beta chains were read from a single sample in a study of cytomegalovirus exposure and HLA in healthy donors. Clones were sequenced by immunoSEQ multiplex PCR, and TCRdb holds only the in-frame ones, with some missing. The table records roughly 280,000 clones, roughly two thirds of them present only once. The sample comprised PBMCs. The receptors were gathered from a female donor in good health and CMV-seronegative. Both conserved end residues are part of each CDR3. Fields, in order: V gene, J gene, CDR3 protein.

V: TRBV29-1; J: TRBJ2-7; CDR3: CSVGQGPEQYF
V: TRBV7-6; J: TRBJ1-1; CDR3: CASSSTVINTEAFF
V: TRBV5-4; J: TRBJ2-3; CDR3: CASGPKERTDTQYF
V: TRBV18; J: NA; CDR3: CASSPQGLYEQYF
V: TRBV27; J: NA; CDR3: CASSYTGGEQYF
V: TRBV11-2; J: TRBJ2-7; CDR3: CASSLFGAGAATYEQYF
V: TRBV6-1; J: TRBJ1-4; CDR3: CASNSGTGTEKLFF
V: TRBV7-9; J: TRBJ1-5; CDR3: CASSLGPGTGPPQHF
V: TRBV7-8; J: TRBJ2-3; CDR3: CASSLIGSEDTQYF
V: TRBV15; J: TRBJ1-2; CDR3: CATSRDSGHGYTF
V: TRBV2; J: TRBJ2-7; CDR3: CASSDLGGEQYF
V: TRBV27; J: TRBJ2-7; CDR3: CASSPLGTPREQYF
V: TRBV11-3; J: TRBJ2-7; CDR3: CASSDPGQVYEQYF
V: TRBV7-9; J: TRBJ2-3; CDR3: CASSLGISGSTDTQYF
V: TRBV28; J: TRBJ2-7; CDR3: CASSLPTGFYEQYF
V: TRBV9; J: TRBJ2-7; CDR3: CASSTGTGTLYEQYF
V: TRBV10-3; J: TRBJ2-7; CDR3: CAIRGQGSRSYEQYF
V: TRBV25-1; J: TRBJ2-7; CDR3: CASRAGRIDEQYF
V: TRBV15; J: TRBJ1-5; CDR3: CATSSGISNQPQHF
V: TRBV21-1; J: TRBJ2-7; CDR3: CASSGFRDSPYEQYF
V: TRBV2; J: TRBJ1-2; CDR3: CASTRNSYGYTF
V: TRBV4-1; J: TRBJ2-7; CDR3: CASSQVVPSGTFNYEQYF
V: TRBV5-4; J: TRBJ2-7; CDR3: CASSRRGAGATPGEQYF
V: TRBV9; J: TRBJ2-7; CDR3: CASSVGASGTYEQYF
V: TRBV27; J: TRBJ1-6; CDR3: CASSHRGYSPLHF
V: TRBV14; J: TRBJ2-7; CDR3: CASKQAGGPSGEQYF
V: TRBV7-3; J: TRBJ2-3; CDR3: CASSSRPSGLTDTQYF
V: TRBV5-8; J: TRBJ2-1; CDR3: CASSIQGAPYNEQFF
V: TRBV4-1; J: TRBJ2-1; CDR3: CASSPQGLGTSGGGAYNEQFF
V: TRBV5-6; J: TRBJ2-7; CDR3: CASSLVRSWSSYEQYF
V: TRBV10-1; J: TRBJ2-3; CDR3: CASSEDRGLTDTQYF
V: TRBV30; J: TRBJ2-7; CDR3: CAWSPWGGAYEQYF
V: TRBV30; J: TRBJ2-3; CDR3: CAWSLGASTDTQYF
V: TRBV5-1; J: TRBJ2-7; CDR3: CASSLDGTGPYEQYF
V: TRBV27; J: TRBJ2-7; CDR3: CASSRGLVLVSYEQYF
V: TRBV5-1; J: TRBJ2-2; CDR3: CASSFQGAPDTGELFF
V: TRBV6-5; J: TRBJ1-4; CDR3: CASSYLGRATNEKLFF
V: TRBV28; J: TRBJ2-1; CDR3: CASTTGQGVDEQFF
V: TRBV27; J: TRBJ2-7; CDR3: CASSSPLAGTFGEQYF
V: TRBV5-1; J: TRBJ2-1; CDR3: CASSRVQRRPSGNEQFF
V: TRBV7-2; J: TRBJ2-2; CDR3: CASSLLRSYTGELFF
V: TRBV29-1; J: TRBJ1-2; CDR3: CSAGRVVDYGYTF